The rows below give T cell receptor beta chains drawn from one sample of a study of T cell repertoires in cytomegalovirus infection. These receptors' targets are unknown. MiXCR was run by TCRdb on the reads, yielding one entry per CDR3 protein. The table has approximately 910,000 distinct CDR3 sequences, roughly 30% seen once. The source was cultured CD8+ T cells from PBMCs, collected from culture after CMV antigen stimulation. The receptors derive from a human donor in good health (CMV status not recorded). Some clones in this sample may be carry-over from other donors' samples. Each CDR3 is given with its conserved first and last residue. The D gene is left open where the match is weak. Clone size is stated in some rows and not others, as once, few, many or a class when expanded.

d_gene	v_gene	abundance	j_gene	CDR3nt	CDR3aa
TRBD1	TRBV7-6	few	TRBJ2-3	TGTGCCAGCAGCAACCCGGGACAGGGGGCCTTGGAAGATACGCAGTATTTT	CASSNPGQGALEDTQYF
NA	TRBV5-3	few	TRBJ2-1	TGTGCCAGTACGAGGAGCTCCTACAATGAGCAGTTCTTC	CASTRSSYNEQFF
NA	TRBV19	few	TRBJ1-2	TGTGCCAGTAGTATTCCCCCCTTCCGAACCTACACCTTC	CASSIPPFRTYTF
NA	TRBV7-6	NA	TRBJ2-3	TGTGCCAGCAGCTCCCCCCGAATGGATACGCAGTATTTT	CASSSPRMDTQYF
NA	TRBV6-8	NA	TRBJ2-3	TGTGCCAGCAGTTACTCCCTAGGTGGGGAGCAGTATTTT	CASSYSLGGEQYF
TRBD1	TRBV11-1	few	TRBJ1-2	TGTGCCAGCAGCTTAGGCCCGGGACAGGGGAGAAGTGGCTACACCTTC	CASSLGPGQGRSGYTF
NA	TRBV28	once	TRBJ2-3	TGTGCCAGCACTTACGGGTTTACGAGCACAGATACGCAGTATTTT	CASTYGFTSTDTQYF
TRBD2	TRBV29-1	NA	TRBJ2-2	TGCACGGGGGGTAACACCGGGGAGCTGTTTTTT	CTGGNTGELFF
NA	TRBV7-9	few	TRBJ2-7	TGTGCCAGCAATCCCCCGGGACGTGGCTCCTACGAGCAGTACTTC	CASNPPGRGSYEQYF
TRBD1	TRBV7-8	many	TRBJ2-5	TGTGCCAGCAGCAGACGAAGACAGGGGGCGATCGTGGAGACCCAGTACTTC	CASSRRRQGAIVETQYF
TRBD1	TRBV6-2/TRBV6-3	NA	TRBJ2-1	TGTGCCAGCAGGACCGGGACAGGCACCTACAATGAGCAGTTCTTC	CASRTGTGTYNEQFF
NA	TRBV7-8	few	TRBJ2-7	TGTGCCAGCAGCTTCGAACAGGGATACGAGCAGTACTTC	CASSFEQGYEQYF
TRBD2	TRBV25-1	NA	TRBJ2-3	TGTGCCAGCAGTGAAAATAGCGGGGAGAAAGCAGATACGCAGTATTTT	CASSENSGEKADTQYF
NA	TRBV5-6	few	TRBJ1-4	TGTGCCAGCAGCTTGGCCGTCGGAGAATTTGAACGTGAAAAACTGTTTTTT	CASSLAVGEFEREKLFF
TRBD2	TRBV20-1	many	TRBJ2-3	TGCAGTGCCATCACAGGACTAGGGATCACAGATACGCAGTATTTT	CSAITGLGITDTQYF
NA	TRBV11-2	few	TRBJ1-1	TGTGCCAGCAGCTTGGGTCCTAAGGGCGCTGAAGCTTTCTTT	CASSLGPKGAEAFF
TRBD1	TRBV5-1	once	TRBJ1-4	TGCGCCAGCAGAACCCCGGGACAGGGTATGGAAAAACTGTTTTTT	CASRTPGQGMEKLFF
TRBD1	TRBV19	NA	TRBJ1-1	TGTGCCAGTAGTGGGGACAGTCTGTCGGGCACTGAAGCTTTCTTT	CASSGDSLSGTEAFF
TRBD1	TRBV27	NA	TRBJ2-5	TGTGCCAGCCTCTCTCGACAGGGCGAACAAGAGACCCAGTACTTC	CASLSRQGEQETQYF
NA	TRBV5-1	NA	TRBJ2-1	TGCGCCAGCAGCTGGGCCCGGGGTTCCTACAATGAGCAGTTCTTC	CASSWARGSYNEQFF
NA	TRBV27	NA	TRBJ1-4	TGTGCCAGCAGTTTTTACCCGGGGGGGGATGAAAAACTGTTTTTT	CASSFYPGGDEKLFF
NA	TRBV7-6	NA	TRBJ1-4	TGTGCCAGCAGCCTACTGGAGGGGGGGGAAAAACTGTTTTTT	CASSLLEGGEKLFF
NA	TRBV6-1	NA	TRBJ2-1	TGTGCCAGCGAACAGGACAATGAGCAGTTCTTC	CASEQDNEQFF
TRBD2	TRBV5-8	few	TRBJ2-5	TGTGCCAGCACCGCGCGCAGCGGGGGCGAAGAGACCCAGTACTTC	CASTARSGGEETQYF
NA	TRBV7-9	NA	TRBJ2-1	TGTGCCAGCAACTCTTGGAGGGGGGAATACCTCAATGAGCAGTTCTTC	CASNSWRGEYLNEQFF
NA	TRBV6-5	NA	TRBJ2-2	TGTGCCAGCAGCTCGACAGAGACCGGGGAGCTGTTTTTT	CASSSTETGELFF
TRBD1	TRBV28	few	TRBJ2-3	TGTGCCAGCAATATACCCCAGGGGGCGAGAATGATTACAACTAGCACAGATACGCAGTATTTT	CASNIPQGARMITTSTDTQYF
TRBD2	TRBV7-9	NA	TRBJ2-2	TGTGCCAGCAGCTCTTCCGGGACTAGCGGAGCCGGGGAGCTGTTTTTT	CASSSSGTSGAGELFF
TRBD1	TRBV7-6	once	TRBJ1-1	TGTGCCAGCAGCCCCGACGGACAGGGGAGGTCTGAAGCTTTCTTT	CASSPDGQGRSEAFF